This T cell receptor (beta chain) is from a study of long-term antiretroviral therapy in people with HIV. The study drew at least one pre-ART and at least two post-ART PBMC samples from every donor. Going into DNA extraction, samples held about 1-11 million cryopreserved PBMC. Researchers ran immunoSEQ v3.0 at survey level. Sequencing was intended to reach 40,000-50,000 T-cell genomes per sample. The protocol was immunoSEQ multiplex PCR, while the TCRdb copy is restricted to in-frame clones and leaves out a portion. The sample contains approximately 31,000 clones, around 90% of which appear only once. Trimming took 1 base from V and 7 from J; bases not matched to a gene: 16. Germline loops: CDR1 MGHRA, CDR2 YSYEKL. The CDR3 runs 18 residues.

Here the sequenced sample was unsorted PBMCs, taken 1.1 years after starting antiretroviral therapy. The genes are TRBV4-1 and TRBJ2-1, with 7 bases identical to TRBD1. This sequence was found in a man between 18 and 35 years old with HIV. In nucleotides, the CDR3 is TGCGCCAGCAGCCAAGGGTTGAGGGGGCCCTTACAATGGAATGAGCAGTTCTTC. Amino acids: CASSQGLRGPLQWNEQFF.